This TCR beta chain was recovered during a study of Graves' ophthalmopathy and Graves' hyperthyroidism (dated by TCRdb to between 2018 and 2020). Describing the broader study: Hyperthyroidism was defined as stable when no progression to ophthalmopathy occurred within 18 months of follow-up. TCR beta repertoire signatures were used to distinguish Graves' ophthalmopathy from Graves' hyperthyroidism and to predict progression to ophthalmopathy. In total, under 150 blood samples were TCR-sequenced: 40 to 45 ophthalmopathy, some 75 hyperthyroidism and some 17 hyperthyroidism-to-ophthalmopathy patients. To explore V-J signatures distinguishing ophthalmopathy from hyperthyroidism, a discovery set of more than 95 patients (43 ophthalmopathy, over 55 stable hyperthyroidism) was enrolled. An independent validation cohort comprised under 20 hyperthyroidism patients and around 16 patients who later progressed from hyperthyroidism to ophthalmopathy. T-cell repertoires of thyroid tissue and blood were compared in over five hyperthyroidism patients. Following sample collection, hyperthyroidism patients were given methimazole at a starting dose of 30 mg daily, and ophthalmopathy patients were given high-dose intravenous methylprednisolone. Points the paper makes about the study in general: In validation, the model predicted ophthalmopathy progression with nearly 71% sensitivity and roughly 72% specificity; some 13 predicted patients were CT-confirmed with GO in a median of about 7.1 months. Most expanded thyroid clonotypes with a frequency above 0.001 also appeared in blood, which suggests that blood repertoires may reflect the immune response in the thyroid. No statistical method was used to predetermine the sample size, and group allocation was not hidden from the investigators. In cross-validation, the 13-signature model distinguished ophthalmopathy from stable hyperthyroidism with 85% to 90% sensitivity and almost 83% specificity, and in the test set the corresponding values were roughly 80% and 75%.

Patients with hyperthyroidism were aged 18 to 65 years, had been newly diagnosed, and had a disease duration of less than 2 months. Patients were excluded if they had other autoimmune diseases, uncontrolled infections, pregnancy or lactation. Clinical symptoms, serum thyroxine, TRAb, thyroid ultrasound and orbital computed tomography formed the basis of the diagnosis. Total RNA was extracted with Trizol reagent and quality-checked on an Agilent 2100 Bioanalyzer. Regarding this clonotype: This clone's antigen is unknown. Per-base qualities were not stored, and no clone one base away is much larger.

For repertoire sequencing, the TCR beta CDR3 regions were amplified from RNA transcripts. The first round of RT-PCR was done with HTBI primers and the Qiagen OneStep RT-PCR kit, and was followed by a second round of multiplex PCR, then size selection and purification. The libraries underwent paired-end sequencing with 100 bp reads on an Illumina HiSeq2000. As for the original processing: SOAPnuke was used for read processing, and reads with adapters, uncalled bases, a mean Phred below 15, or no exact constant-primer or identifier match were discarded. High-quality paired reads were merged with COPE v1.2.5. Unique nucleotide sequences were defined as clonotypes and aligned to IMGT TRB V, D and J references using MiTCR v1.1. Analysis was restricted to V-J combinations with a frequency above 0.0001, which covered approximately 99% of repertoires. For each V-J combination, a TCR clonal expansion and chaos score was defined as F50 clonal expansion divided by the chaos observed in the TCRdist matrix. Features were reduced by Welch's t-statistics and random forest to 10 to 15 V-J combinations, which fed a naive Bayes classifier. The Morisita-Horn index was used to measure how similar the thyroid and blood repertoires were. TCRdb passed the public sequencing reads through fastp at Q25 and MiXCR, retaining productive beta sequences. Rows are unified per CDR3 protein, each entry keeping the most common DNA and genes. The V and J calls reflect TCRdb's pipeline rather than the authors' work. Within this sample are about 550,000 distinct CDR3 sequences, with just under 40% of them counted one time only. The leading ten clones occupy around 4.6% of the sample.

Trimming takes 5 bases off V and 5 bases off J; junction bases not matched to a gene: 2. From cysteine to phenylalanine, the CDR3 is 13 amino acids long. Of all the DNA, just the CDR3 is kept, 39 bases in frame from base 1. CDR1 and CDR2, looked up from the germline V gene, are SNHLY and FYNNEI. The sequence is built from TRBV2 and TRBJ1-5; 8 of the junction bases match TRBD1. Sequencing was performed on peripheral blood or thyroid tissue (not recorded which). This sequence was found in an adult man with Graves' hyperthyroidism. The CDR3 reads CASSNRGDQPQHF. Read as DNA, the sequence is TGTGCCAGCAGTAACAGGGGGGATCAGCCCCAGCATTTT.